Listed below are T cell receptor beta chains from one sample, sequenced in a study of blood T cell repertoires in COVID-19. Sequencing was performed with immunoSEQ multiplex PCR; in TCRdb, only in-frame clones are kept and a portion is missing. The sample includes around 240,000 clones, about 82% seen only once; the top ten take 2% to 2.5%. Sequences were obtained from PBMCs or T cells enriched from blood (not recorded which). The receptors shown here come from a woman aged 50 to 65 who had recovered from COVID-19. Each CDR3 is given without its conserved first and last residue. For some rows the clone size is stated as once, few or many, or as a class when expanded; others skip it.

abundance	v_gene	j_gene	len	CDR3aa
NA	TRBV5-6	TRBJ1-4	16	ASSASGRGNQAREKLF
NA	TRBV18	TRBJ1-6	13	ASSQGVGGDSPLH
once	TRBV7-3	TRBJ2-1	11	ASSPPGQRNRF
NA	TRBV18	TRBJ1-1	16	ASSPPRTGGAGNTEAF
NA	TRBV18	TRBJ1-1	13	ASSAQQGPNTEAF
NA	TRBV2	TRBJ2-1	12	ASSMVGAYNEQF
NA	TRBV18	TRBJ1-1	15	ASSHRDRGRLNTEAF
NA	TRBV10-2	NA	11	ASSVRTPYEQY
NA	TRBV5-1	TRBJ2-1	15	ASSLAGQGYFYNEQF
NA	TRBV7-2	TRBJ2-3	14	ASSYVAGGGTDTQY
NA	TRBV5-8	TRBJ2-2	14	ASSLVPSGRPGELF
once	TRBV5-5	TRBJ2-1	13	ASSPTGLAYNEQF
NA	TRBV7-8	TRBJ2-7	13	ASSLGVSSSYEQY
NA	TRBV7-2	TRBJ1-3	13	ASSQTGGAGNTIY
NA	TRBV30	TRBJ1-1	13	AWSVVTAFALEAF
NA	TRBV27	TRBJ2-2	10	ASSPNTGELF
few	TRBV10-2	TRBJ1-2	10	ASGGQFYGYT
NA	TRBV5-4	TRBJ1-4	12	ASSPYRGGEKLF
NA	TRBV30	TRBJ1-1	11	AWSRTLNTEAF
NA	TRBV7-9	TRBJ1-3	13	ASISSSGLGNTIY
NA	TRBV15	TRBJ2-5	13	ATSRDLTGAETQY
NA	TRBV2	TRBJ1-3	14	ASSLQGANSGNTIY
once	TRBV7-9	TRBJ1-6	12	ASSFQGGNSPLH
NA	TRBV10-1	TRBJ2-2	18	ASSELPGTSGGVSTGELF
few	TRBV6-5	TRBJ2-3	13	ASSYGTGLMDTQY
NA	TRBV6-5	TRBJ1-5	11	ASRFRMGQPQH
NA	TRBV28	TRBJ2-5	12	ASSPPTGRETQY
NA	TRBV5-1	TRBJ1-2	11	ASSTGHNYGYT